Listed here are 31 T cell receptor beta chains from one sample, sequenced in a study of cytomegalovirus exposure and HLA in healthy donors. The PCR ran on 60 Vbeta and 13 Jbeta primers. Clones were read by immunoSEQ multiplex PCR, and TCRdb kept only the in-frame ones, dropping some. Among about 97,000 clones listed, 73% were seen once. The sample consisted of PBMCs. Receptors were obtained from a man between 35 and 55 years old in good health and CMV-seronegative.

The J gene is TRBJ2-1, the V gene TRBV19; TRBD1 aligns across 7 bases. The CDR3 has 16 residues. Trimming cost V 3 bases and J 1 base; bases outside gene matches: 6. The germline V gene has CDR1 LNHDA and CDR2 SQIVND (reference sequence). This chain's CDR3 is CASSMYRQGSYNEQFF. The CDR3 DNA reads TGTGCCAGTAGTATGTATCGACAGGGTTCCTACAATGAGCAGTTCTTC. Based on the CDR3 plus reference TRBV19 and TRBJ2-1, the full variable domain is DGGITQSPKYLFRKEGQNVTLSCEQNLNHDAMYWYRQDPGQGLRLIYYSQIVNDFQKGDIAEGYSVSREKKESFPLTVTSAQKNPTAFYLCASSMYRQGSYNEQFFGPGTRLTVL.

V is TRBV7-2 and J is TRBJ2-7, with 10 bases aligning to TRBD2. Trimming took 5 bases from V and 2 from J; bases not matched to a gene: 6. CDR3 length: 15 amino acids. Germline V gene lookup returns CDR1 SGHTA and CDR2 FQGNSA. In DNA, the CDR3 is TGTGCCAGCAGCAATAGCGGGGGGCTCACCTACGAGCAGTACTTC. Its protein is CASSNSGGLTYEQYF.

Details on this clone: No conserved phenylalanine or tryptophan ends this CDR3, so it is likely a read error. The CDR3 region is CASSQRGHPEAFV. The CDR3 DNA sequence: TGCGCCAGCAGCCAGAGGGGACACCCTGAAGCTTTCGTT. This rearrangement joins TRBV4-1 to TRBJ1-1, with D possibly TRBD1 on 6 matching bases. This CDR3 contains 13 residues. The germline V gene has CDR1 MGHRA and CDR2 YSYEKL. V shed 3 bases and J shed 6 bases, with 11 bases lying between them.

V and J are TRBV5-1 and TRBJ2-5; TRBD2 agrees at 12 bases. CDR3 size: 18 residues. CDR1 is SGHRS, CDR2 YFSETQ, per germline. The V segment lost 3 bases and the J segment 4 bases; nucleotides outside the gene matches: 13. CDR3: CASSYLAGGLRVGETQYF. The CDR3 DNA reads TGCGCCAGCAGCTACCTAGCGGGGGGGCTGCGAGTGGGAGAGACCCAGTACTTC.

The chain carries TRBV6-5 and TRBJ1-1; D is uncertain. With 5 bases removed from V and 7 bases from J, the gap between germline ends came to 17 bases. The CDR3 length is 14 residues. Germline lookup yields CDR1 MNHEY and CDR2 SVGAGI. The CDR3 bases are TGTGCCAGCAGTCCCGTCTGGGAGGGAGATGAAGCTTTCTTT. This codes for CASSPVWEGDEAFF.

The V call is TRBV9, the J call TRBJ2-2; the D is unclear. CDR3 length: 13 residues. Trimming took 4 bases from V and 2 from J, leaving 6 bases between them. Per germline, CDR1 SGDLS and CDR2 YYNGEE. As DNA, the CDR3 is TGTGCCAGCAGCAGAGGAAACACCGGGGAGCTGTTTTTT. Translating gives CASSRGNTGELFF.

The chain employs TRBV4-2 and TRBJ2-7; 7 nucleotides line up with TRBD2. Germline V gene data show CDR1 as LGHNA and CDR2 as YNFKEQ. The CDR3 has 15 amino acids. The ends lost 0 bases at V and 7 bases at J; junction bases unmatched: 9. CDR3 in amino acids: CASSQDPAGTREQYF. The CDR3 DNA is TGTGCCAGCAGCCAAGACCCAGCGGGGACTCGGGAGCAGTACTTC.

The CDR3 DNA sequence: TGCGCCAGCAGCTTACAGGGAAATGAAAAACTGTTTTTT. This sequence encodes CASSLQGNEKLFF. The rearrangement uses TRBV5-1 and TRBJ1-4, with D possibly being TRBD1 (6 bases). Looked up from germline, CDR1 is SGHRS and CDR2 is YFSETQ. The V gene lost 2 bases and the J gene lost 5 bases, with 7 bases spanning the gap. The CDR3 is 13 residues long.

The chain is built from TRBV27 and TRBJ1-1; 7 bases line up with TRBD1. Germline trimming cut 5 bases from V and 1 base from J; bases unmatched to any gene: 10. Germline-derived CDR1 and CDR2 are MNHEY and SMNVEV (reference sequence). The CDR3 length is 16 residues. The CDR3 nucleotides read TGTGCCAGCAGTCCGGACCGGGACAGAGAGAACACTGAAGCTTTCTTT. The encoded protein is CASSPDRDRENTEAFF.

This clone was observed a handful of times. V is TRBV10-3 and J is TRBJ1-3; no clear D gene. Germline CDR1 ENHRY, CDR2 SYGVKD. CDR3 length: 18 residues. V was shortened by 3 bases and J by 5 bases, with 23 bases between the two germline ends. As DNA, the CDR3 is TGTGCCATCAGTGATTTGTCTCCGGCCGACTTTACGAGAAACACCATATATTTT. Its protein product is CAISDLSPADFTRNTIYF.

The gene calls are TRBV28 and TRBJ1-5; D not resolved. Between the trimmed V and J ends, which lost 7 bases and 6 bases, there was a span of 13 bases. The CDR3 consists of 13 residues. Per the germline V gene, CDR1 is MDHEN and CDR2 is SYDVKM. CDR3 sequence: CASTLPSSQPQHF. CDR3 bases: TGTGCCAGCACCCTACCCTCAAGTCAGCCCCAGCATTTT.

V usage is TRBV5-1 and J usage is TRBJ1-3; 7 positions match TRBD1. V shed 4 bases and J 9 bases; nucleotides not matched to a gene: 13. This CDR3 has 15 residues. In germline, CDR1 is SGHRS, CDR2 YFSETQ. The CDR3 coding sequence is TGCGCCAGCAGCCCGGAGGGACAGACCCTTGGCACCATATATTTT. It specifies CASSPEGQTLGTIYF.

The chain carries TRBV6-6 and TRBJ2-1; 7 bases map to TRBD1. The V gene end was trimmed by 4 bases and the J gene end by 7 bases; junction bases not matched to a gene: 10. CDR1 is MNHNY, CDR2 SVGAGI, per germline (reference sequence). CDR3 length: 15 amino acids. The CDR3 here is CASSSLGTAVNEQFF. The CDR3 DNA sequence: TGTGCCAGCAGTTCCCTCGGGACAGCGGTGAATGAGCAGTTCTTC.

The chain couples TRBV10-3 to TRBJ2-3; 11 bases are shared with TRBD1. The CDR3 length is 16 residues. J lost 6 bases, V lost 3 bases, and 8 bases had no gene match. Germline V gene lookup returns CDR1 ENHRY and CDR2 SYGVKD. CDR3 in amino acids: CAISDPGQGAADTQYF. CDR3 DNA: TGTGCCATCAGTGACCCCGGACAGGGGGCGGCGGATACGCAGTATTTT.

The chain couples TRBV19 to TRBJ2-2, with D perhaps matching TRBD1 (6 bases). CDR1 LNHDA and CDR2 SQIVND come from the germline V gene (reference sequence). Trimming cost V 7 bases and J 4 bases, with 25 bases left between them. CDR3 length equals 18 residues. The CDR3 region is CASNPGTWDSSGTGELFF. The CDR3 DNA reads TGTGCCAGTAACCCCGGGACATGGGATAGTTCGGGCACCGGGGAGCTGTTTTTT.

This clone came up a few times. The chain has TRBV2 and TRBJ1-2, with TRBD1 matching over 8 bases. The CDR3 totals 12 residues. In germline, CDR1 is SNHLY, CDR2 FYNNEI. V lost 5 bases to trimming and J lost 8 bases; unmatched junction nucleotides: 4. The CDR3: CASSPGTGGYTF. In DNA form, the CDR3 reads TGTGCCAGCAGTCCCGGGACAGGCGGCTACACCTTC.

This clone has only a few counts. V usage is TRBV5-4 and J usage is TRBJ2-3; tentative D call: TRBD2 (6 bases). Trimming removed 6 bases at V and 1 base at J, with 12 bases between. Germline CDR1 and CDR2: SGHNT and YYREEE (reference sequence). The CDR3 totals 14 residues. This CDR3 reads CASTNPGGTDTQYF. As DNA, the CDR3 is TGTGCCAGCACTAACCCGGGGGGCACAGATACGCAGTATTTT.

This rearrangement joins TRBV29-1 to TRBJ2-1, with TRBD1 matching 7 bases. Per the germline V gene, CDR1 is SQVTM and CDR2 is ANQGSEA. The V gene end was trimmed by 8 bases and the J gene end by 4 bases; junction bases not matched to a gene: 11. The CDR3 consists of 14 residues. CDR3 DNA: TGCAGCCTTACCGAGACAGGGATTTACAATGAGCAGTTCTTC. It specifies CSLTETGIYNEQFF.

The chain is built from TRBV5-4 and TRBJ2-3, with TRBD2 identical over 7 bases. V was clipped by 4 bases and J by 4 bases; unmatched bases: 9. Germline V gene sequence: CDR1 SGHNT, CDR2 YYREEE (reference sequence). The length of the CDR3 is 15 residues. CDR3 in amino acids: CASSRAGIAPDTQYF. DNA for the CDR3: TGTGCCAGCAGCCGAGCGGGGATCGCCCCAGATACGCAGTATTTT.

The chain uses TRBV6-1 and TRBJ1-4; a possible D gene is TRBD1 (5 bases). Germline assignment: CDR1 MNHNS and CDR2 SASEGT. The V and J ends lost 3 bases and 8 bases respectively, with 13 bases between them. The CDR3 runs to 14 residues. CDR3 coding DNA: TGTGCCAGCAGTGATGGCGGGACGAGGGAAAAACTGTTTTTT. It specifies CASSDGGTREKLFF.

V gene TRBV5-4 combines with J gene TRBJ2-3, with D uncertain. Germline loops: CDR1 SGHNT, CDR2 YYREEE (reference sequence). CDR3 size: 16 residues. Deletions cut 4 bases from V and 2 bases from J, with 17 bases between. The CDR3 spells CASSPTTVVPTDTQYF. DNA of the CDR3: TGTGCCAGCAGCCCAACTACCGTCGTGCCCACAGATACGCAGTATTTT.

The chain employs TRBV20-1 and TRBJ2-1, with D maybe TRBD2 (5 bases). The germline V gene has CDR1 DFQATT and CDR2 SNEGSKA (reference sequence). The CDR3 has 11 amino acids. CDR3 DNA: TGCAGCTCGGGGAGCAACAATGAGCAGTTCTTC. Residues: CSSGSNNEQFF.

Regarding this clone: The sample has other DNA sequences that encode this CDR3 too. V is TRBV15 and J is TRBJ1-1; 8 nucleotides match TRBD1. CDR3 size: 15 residues. Germline-derived CDR1 and CDR2 are LNHNV and YYDKDF (reference sequence). Losses at the gene ends were 0 bases for V and 3 bases for J; bases not matched to a gene: 3. The CDR3 here is CATSRDDRGYTEAFF. The CDR3 nucleotides are TGTGCCACCAGCAGAGATGACAGGGGATACACTGAAGCTTTCTTT.

The rearrangement joins TRBV7-2 to TRBJ2-5, with 10 bases matching TRBD2. Germline CDR1 is SGHTA and CDR2 is FQGNSA. This CDR3 contains 16 residues. V was pared by 1 base and J by 7 bases, with 9 bases of the junction left unmatched. The CDR3 spells CASSLVLAGHLGTQYF. The DNA of the CDR3 is TGTGCCAGCAGCTTAGTACTAGCGGGGCACCTGGGGACCCAGTACTTC. The full variable domain, rest sourced from reference TRBV7-2 and TRBJ2-5, is GAGVSQSPSNKVTEKGKDVELRCDPISGHTALYWYRQSLGQGLEFLIYFQGNSAPDKSGLPSDRFSAERTGGSVSTLTIQRTQQEDSAVYLCASSLVLAGHLGTQYFGPGTRLLVL.

This clone was observed a handful of times. V gene TRBV5-6 combines with J gene TRBJ2-3, with 7 bases identical to TRBD2. The CDR3 has 14 residues. Germline CDR1 and CDR2: SGHDT and YYEEEE. The junction had 3 bases not matched to a gene; V was cut back by 2 bases and J by 3 bases. In DNA, the CDR3 is TGTGCCAGCAGCTTCAGCGGGGTAACAGATACGCAGTATTTT. As protein: CASSFSGVTDTQYF. The full variable domain, with the rest looked up from reference TRBV5-6 and TRBJ2-3, is DAGVTQSPTHLIKTRGQQVTLRCSPKSGHDTVSWYQQALGQGPQFIFQYYEEEERQRGNFPDRFSGHQFPNYSSELNVNALLLGDSALYLCASSFSGVTDTQYFGPGTRLTVL.

At least ten counts were recorded for this clone. The rearrangement uses TRBV5-1 and TRBJ2-3; the D is unclear. Trimming left V 0 bases short and J 5 bases short, with 10 bases between. The CDR3 runs to 14 residues. The germline CDR1 and CDR2 sequences are SGHRS and YFSETQ. The CDR3 DNA reads as TGCGCCAGCAGCTTGGGACGGAACAGAGATACGCAGTATTTT. Protein: CASSLGRNRDTQYF.

This sequence joins TRBV4-3 and TRBJ1-2; D is uncertain. CDR1 LGHNA and CDR2 YSLEER come from the germline V gene. V lost 0 bases to trimming and J lost 8 bases, with 16 bases between them. The CDR3 length is 15 residues. Here the CDR3 reads CASSQDVLSARGYTF. The CDR3 DNA sequence: TGCGCCAGCAGCCAAGATGTGCTTTCGGCGCGGGGCTACACCTTC.

The table lists this clone with a few counts. The chain carries TRBV28 and TRBJ2-7; 8 nucleotides line up with TRBD1. Trimming cost V 7 bases and J 4 bases; bases outside gene matches: 9. The CDR3 is made up of 14 amino acids. The V gene's germline CDR1 is MDHEN and CDR2 SYDVKM. CDR3 DNA: TGTGCCAGCATGCCAGGACAGGGTAGATACGAGCAGTACTTC. It specifies CASMPGQGRYEQYF.

The chain has TRBV4-2 and TRBJ1-2; D unclear. The CDR3 contains 13 residues. Per germline, CDR1 LGHNA and CDR2 YNFKEQ. Trimming stripped 0 bases from V and 8 bases from J, with 10 bases between. Here the CDR3 DNA reads TGTGCCAGCAGCCAAGATCGCGAGGGCGGCTACACCTTC. As protein: CASSQDREGGYTF.

V gene TRBV28 combines with J gene TRBJ1-1, with 7 bases aligning to TRBD1. Germline assignment: CDR1 MDHEN and CDR2 SYDVKM. The CDR3 length is 12 residues. The V and J ends lost 5 bases and 6 bases, in that order; junction bases with no gene match: 3. The DNA of the CDR3 is TGTGCCAGCAGTGGACAGGCTGCTGAAGCTTTCTTT. Translated: CASSGQAAEAFF.

V gene TRBV7-2 combines with J gene TRBJ2-1, with 12 bases fitting TRBD2. CDR1 and CDR2 (germline): SGHTA, FQGNSA. V shed 2 bases and J 7 bases; nucleotides not matched to a gene: 9. The CDR3 runs 17 residues. The chain's CDR3 is CASSLLKLAGGGNEQFF. CDR3 bases: TGTGCCAGCAGCTTACTAAAACTAGCGGGGGGCGGGAATGAGCAGTTCTTC.